This T cell receptor (delta chain) emerged from a study of Vδ1+ human thymocytes. The study's findings and limits: In the thymus, TRG and TRD repertoires looked highly polyclonal with Gaussian CDR3 lengths. Approximately 20% of thymic delta-chain sequences were Vdelta2, with few Vdelta3, unlike blood Vdelta1+ controls. TRG sequences recurred across donors, whereas TRD sequences stayed essentially private.

RNA was extracted from the cells and then reverse transcribed. Multiplex PCR used pooled V-gene forward primers and a constant-region reverse primer to amplify CDR3s. TCRdb re-called the multiplex PCR reads using CATT. The sample records more than 50,000 delta-chain clones, 15% to 20% being singletons. As to this clone: Its antigen is undetermined.

This CDR3 comprises 18 residues. Germline V gives CDR1 TSWWSYY, CDR2 QGS. The V and J ends lost 0 bases and 7 bases, in that order; junction bases with no gene match: 13. Alphabeta T cells were depleted, then CD3+ Vdelta1+ Vdelta2- thymocytes were FACS-sorted. Vdelta1+ thymocyte sorts reached between roughly 97% and 99.6% purity. The specimen was Vdelta1+ gamma-delta thymocytes from the thymus. The subset: FACS-sorted CD3+ TCRalphabeta- TCRVdelta1+ TCRVdelta2- thymocytes. The TCR comes from a boy younger than two who had congenital heart surgery. The rearrangement joins TRDV1 to TRDJ1, with 11 positions matching TRDD3. The CDR3 loop reads CALGELATLYWGICKLIF. The CDR3 DNA sequence: TGTGCTCTTGGGGAACTCGCGACCCTGTACTGGGGGATATGTAAACTCATCTTT.